Each of the 10 T cell receptor beta chains below was sequenced from the same sample in a study of early T cells in non-severe SARS-CoV-2 infection. Via MiXCR, TCRdb re-called the 5' RACE reads, giving one row per CDR3 protein. The sample consists of about 60,000 distinct CDR3 sequences, approximately 11% of them appearing once. Sequenced here: whole blood, sampled at baseline. All receptors come from an adult who was a healthcare worker with PCR-confirmed SARS-CoV-2 infection or an uninfected control (not recorded which).

This clonotype turned up a few times. This chain connects TRBV2 to TRBJ1-6; 7 positions agree with TRBD1. Germline-derived CDR1 and CDR2 are SNHLY and FYNNEI. Trimming removed 6 bases from V and 6 bases from J; junction bases left unmatched: 8. The CDR3 totals 15 residues. CDR3 residues: CASREPGQPNSPLHF. CDR3 in DNA: TGTGCCAGCAGGGAACCGGGACAGCCTAATTCACCCCTCCACTTT.

The chain combines TRBV13 with TRBJ1-6; 8 bases fit TRBD1. The V gene end was trimmed by 5 bases and the J gene end by 5 bases; junction bases not matched to a gene: 8. The V gene's germline CDR1 is PRHDT and CDR2 FYEKMQ (reference sequence). The CDR3 is made up of 16 amino acids. The CDR3: CASSPRQGSNNSPLHF. CDR3 bases: TGTGCCAGCAGCCCCCGACAGGGGTCAAATAATTCACCCCTCCACTTT.

A few counts support this clonotype. The chain links TRBV7-2 to TRBJ2-7, with 11 bases fitting TRBD2. Trimming took 5 bases from V and 3 from J; bases not matched to a gene: 21. The CDR3 has 20 residues. Germline-derived CDR1 and CDR2 are SGHTA and FQGNSA. The CDR3 nucleotides are TGTGCCAGCAGCGCACCCGAGGAACTAGCGGGGGCCGCCAACCTCTACGAGCAGTACTTC. Translated, it gives CASSAPEELAGAANLYEQYF.

The chain is built from TRBV2 and TRBJ2-5, with a possible D match to TRBD1 (6 bases). CDR1 is SNHLY and CDR2 is FYNNEI in the germline V gene. This CDR3 has 16 amino acids. V lost 0 bases, J lost 2 bases, and 13 bases lay in between. Here the CDR3 DNA reads TGTGCCAGCAGTGAAGCATCGGCAGGGGCGCAAGAGACCCAGTACTTC. Translated, it gives CASSEASAGAQETQYF.

As to this clonotype: A junction end diverges from the germline sequence, so it may reflect a read error. The chain employs TRBV6-2 or TRBV6-3 and TRBJ2-2, with unresolved D. Germline V CDR1 and CDR2: MNHEY, SVGEGT. This CDR3 has 13 amino acids. The CDR3 spells CVSSYHTTGELFF. In DNA, the CDR3 is TGTGTCAGCAGTTACCATACTACCGGGGAGCTGTTTTTT.

V gene TRBV7-2 combines with J gene TRBJ1-6; no clear D gene. The germline V gene has CDR1 SGHTA and CDR2 FQGNSA. Trimming took off 0 bases at V and 10 bases at J, with 10 bases between the two ends. This CDR3 spans 14 amino acids. The CDR3 DNA is TGTGCCAGCAGCTTAGCGGCAGGTCCGTCACCCCTCCACTTT. Translated, it gives CASSLAAGPSPLHF.

This clonotype was seen ten or more times. This chain links TRBV7-6 with TRBJ1-3; D unclear. V lost 2 bases, J lost 2 bases, and 19 bases lay in between. CDR1 and CDR2 from the germline V gene are SGHVS and FNYEAQ. The CDR3 is 18 amino acids. CDR3 sequence reads: CASSLNWNEGPTGNTIYF. CDR3 sequence (DNA): TGTGCCAGCAGCTTAAATTGGAACGAGGGTCCCACTGGAAACACCATATATTTT.

The chain has TRBV11-2 and TRBJ1-2; D is unresolved. Germline CDR1 is SGHAT and CDR2 is FQNNGV. Trimming pared 6 bases from V and 3 bases from J, leaving 17 bases between. CDR3 size: 15 residues. The CDR3 sequence: CASRPASRLDYGYTF. CDR3 DNA: TGTGCCAGCAGGCCCGCCTCGCGACTCGACTATGGCTACACCTTC.

The chain recombines TRBV30 with TRBJ2-1, with D possibly being TRBD1 or TRBD2 (5 bases each). The CDR3 spans 14 residues. V gave up 0 bases and J gave up 5 bases, with 11 bases separating them. The V gene's germline CDR1 is GTSNPN and CDR2 SVGIG (reference sequence). In DNA form, the CDR3 reads TGTGCCTGGAGTGTGATCGGGACCCACAATGAGCAGTTCTTC. Its protein is CAWSVIGTHNEQFF.

The chain couples TRBV9 to TRBJ2-7; D gene unclear. CDR1 is SGDLS and CDR2 is YYNGEE in the germline V gene. Trimming left V 0 bases short and J 0 bases short, with 10 bases between. This CDR3 has 15 residues. The CDR3 region is CASSVGPGTSYEQYF. CDR3 bases: TGTGCCAGCAGCGTAGGGCCAGGTACCTCCTACGAGCAGTACTTC.